Sequencing of this T cell receptor beta chain was carried out in a study of CD8 T cells in ankylosing spondylitis. Overall study results and limits: Peripheral blood samples showed relatively rare disease-linked clones, and these clones were CD8+. From matched ankylosing spondylitis synovial fluid, disease-linked clones were reportedly recovered at significantly enriched levels. The study identified a TCR beta motif of under ten highly homologous variants that appeared characteristic of ankylosing spondylitis blood.

This clonotype was seen ten or more times. Its antigen is unidentified. Quantitative barcoded 5'-RACE was used to prepare TCR beta libraries. Using its own MiXCR run on the 5' RACE reads, TCRdb lists one record per CDR3 protein. This sample has 450,000 to 550,000 distinct CDR3 sequences; approximately 5% occur once, and the top ten carry 3% to 4.5%. This TCR was recovered from a male donor with ankylosing spondylitis. Sequences were obtained from blood, either unsorted or a sorted T cell fraction (not recorded which).

In DNA, the CDR3 is TGCAGTGCCACCCGGGCCCTTAATGAGCAGTTCTTC. Translation gives CSATRALNEQFF. This chain links TRBV20-1 with TRBJ2-1; no definite D call. Trimming removed 6 bases from V and 7 bases from J, with 13 bases in between. Germline V gene lookup returns CDR1 DFQATT and CDR2 SNEGSKA (reference sequence). CDR3 length equals 12 residues.